The clone carrying this TCR beta chain was counted a few times. What it recognizes is unknown. Amplification of TCR beta CDR3 regions used RNA as the template. The TCR CDR3 first-round RT-PCR relied on the HTBI primer set. MiXCR was run by TCRdb on the multiplex PCR reads, yielding one entry per CDR3 protein. Here the sample spans hundreds of thousands of distinct CDR3 sequences, roughly 14% being singletons. The data were obtained in a study of T cells in Graves' hyperthyroidism and ophthalmopathy. The V and J ends lost 2 bases and 0 bases respectively, with 13 bases between them. CDR1 and CDR2 from the germline V gene are SGDLS and YYNGEE. The CDR3 is 16 residues long. Findings and caveats of the study: Among thyroid clonotypes expanded above 0.001, most also appeared in blood. From stable hyperthyroidism, ophthalmopathy was set apart by a 13 V-J model. Ophthalmopathy, which appeared later, was predicted by the model a median 6.5 months before onset.

The TCR sequence derives from a woman between 25 and 40 years old with Graves' hyperthyroidism. Sequencing input: blood. The rearrangement joins TRBV9 to TRBJ2-3, with TRBD2 as a possible D gene (6 bases). This CDR3 reads CASSVRAGMSTDTQYF. DNA for the CDR3: TGTGCCAGCAGCGTCCGGGCGGGAATGAGCACAGATACGCAGTATTTT.